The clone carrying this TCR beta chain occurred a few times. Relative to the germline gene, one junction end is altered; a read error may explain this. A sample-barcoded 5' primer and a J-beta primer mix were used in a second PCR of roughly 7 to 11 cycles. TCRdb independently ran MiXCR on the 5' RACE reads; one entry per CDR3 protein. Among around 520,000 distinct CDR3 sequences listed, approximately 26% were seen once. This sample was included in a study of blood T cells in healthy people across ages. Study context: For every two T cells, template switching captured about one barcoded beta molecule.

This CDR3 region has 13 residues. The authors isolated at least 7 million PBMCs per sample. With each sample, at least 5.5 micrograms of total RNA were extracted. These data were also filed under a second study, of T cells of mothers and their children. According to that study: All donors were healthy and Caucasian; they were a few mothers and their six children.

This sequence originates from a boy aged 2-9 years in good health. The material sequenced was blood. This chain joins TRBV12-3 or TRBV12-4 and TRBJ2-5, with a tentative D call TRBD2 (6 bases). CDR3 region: CASSLLDGLNEFF. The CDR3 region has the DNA TGTGCCAGCAGCCTGTTAGATGGACTAAATGAGTTCTTC.